These 17 T cell receptor beta chains came from one sample sequenced in a study of blood T cells in healthy people across ages. Primed by a sample-barcoded 5' primer and a J-beta primer mix, a second PCR proceeded for about 7 to 11 cycles. TCRdb called the 5' RACE reads again in MiXCR, with one record for every CDR3 protein. The data contain about 1.8 million distinct CDR3 sequences, around 48% of them singletons. The sequenced material came from blood. These receptor sequences come from a woman aged 35 to 49 in good health.

The genes are TRBV12-3 or TRBV12-4 and TRBJ1-5; 8 nucleotides match TRBD1. V gave up 5 bases and J gave up 7 bases; unmatched junction bases: 10. This CDR3 has 15 amino acids. The CDR3 DNA is TGTGCCAGCAGTCCCTGGACAGGGACAAGACAGCCCCAGCATTTT. It is translated as CASSPWTGTRQPQHF.

The rearrangement links TRBV9 to TRBJ2-3, with TRBD2 matching over 10 bases. Germline V gene lookup returns CDR1 SGDLS and CDR2 YYNGEE. J gave up 0 bases and V 3 bases, and 4 bases lay outside the gene matches. The CDR3 contains 16 residues. The CDR3 is CASSGGLASSTDTQYF. In DNA, the CDR3 is TGTGCCAGCAGCGGGGGACTAGCGTCGAGCACAGATACGCAGTATTTT.

Only a few counts were recorded for this clonotype. V usage is TRBV6-5 and J usage is TRBJ1-2; the D gene is possibly TRBD1 (6 bases). This CDR3 is 14 amino acids long. V lost 0 bases to trimming and J lost 7 bases, with 12 bases between them. Germline V gives CDR1 MNHEY, CDR2 SVGAGI. This CDR3 reads CASSYSPGTSGYTF. The CDR3 coding sequence is TGTGCCAGCAGTTACTCTCCCGGGACAAGTGGCTACACCTTC.

In its sample, this clonotype was seen many times. The chain recombines TRBV29-1 with TRBJ2-1, with 10 bases lining up with TRBD1. CDR1 and CDR2 (germline): SQVTM, ANQGSEA. V shed 7 bases, J shed 7 bases, and the junction held 7 bases outside the gene matches. The length of the CDR3 is 13 residues. The CDR3 nucleotides are TGCAGCGCCGGGACAGGGGTTGGGAATGAGCAGTTCTTC. Its translation is CSAGTGVGNEQFF.

The chain is built from TRBV14 and TRBJ2-7, with a tentative D call TRBD1 (6 bases). Judging by the DNA end, TRBJ2-5 fits better; the J call may be wrong. Germline V gene lookup returns CDR1 SGHDN and CDR2 FVKESK. The length of the CDR3 is 16 residues. This CDR3 reads CASSQDMGSRGETQYF. CDR3 nucleotide sequence: TGTGCCAGCAGCCAAGATATGGGGAGCAGGGGAGAGACCCAGTACTTC.

V and J are TRBV24-1 and TRBJ1-2; no firm D call. This CDR3 contains 13 residues. V lost 2 bases to trimming and J lost 5 bases, with 8 bases between them. Germline lookup yields CDR1 KGHDR and CDR2 SFDVKD. The CDR3 DNA sequence: TGTGCCACCAGTGATTCCGGCGGATATGGCTACACCTTC. Protein product: CATSDSGGYGYTF.

Here the CDR3 reads CASSILPGTALLNTGELFF. CDR3 DNA: TGTGCCAGCAGCATCTTACCCGGGACAGCCCTCTTGAACACCGGGGAGCTGTTTTTT. This sequence joins TRBV7-2 and TRBJ2-2; TRBD1 matches at 7 bases. CDR3 length: 19 residues. V dropped 5 bases and J dropped 1; count of bases not matched to a gene: 16. CDR1 and CDR2 (germline): SGHTA, FQGNSA. The whole variable domain, filled in from reference TRBV7-2 and TRBJ2-2, reads GAGVSQSPSNKVTEKGKDVELRCDPISGHTALYWYRQSLGQGLEFLIYFQGNSAPDKSGLPSDRFSAERTGGSVSTLTIQRTQQEDSAVYLCASSILPGTALLNTGELFFGEGSRLTVL.

The V and J genes are TRBV28 and TRBJ2-5; either TRBD1 or TRBD2 may fit D (5 bases each). The end of the DNA is better explained by TRBJ2-7, so the J call may be wrong. The CDR3 spans 16 residues. Germline V CDR1 and CDR2: MDHEN, SYDVKM. This CDR3 reads CASSSPGPFTTYEQYF. Here the CDR3 DNA reads TGTGCCAGCAGTTCCCCGGGGCCGTTTACGACCTACGAGCAGTACTTC.

The V and J genes are TRBV6-5 and TRBJ2-1; the D gene is possibly TRBD1 (6 bases). The CDR3 runs 13 residues. Trimming stripped 6 bases from V and 7 bases from J, with 13 bases between. In germline, CDR1 is MNHEY, CDR2 SVGAGI. The CDR3 reads CASRSTGRNEQFF. CDR3 bases: TGTGCCAGCAGGTCAACAGGGAGAAATGAGCAGTTCTTC.

The rearrangement joins TRBV3-1 to TRBJ2-7; no firm D call. V was pared by 3 bases and J by 4 bases, with 7 bases between. Per the germline V gene, CDR1 is LGHDT and CDR2 is YNNKEL (reference sequence). The CDR3 contains 12 residues. The CDR3 DNA reads TGTGCCAGCAGCCAGGCGAATTACGAGCAGTACTTC. Protein product: CASSQANYEQYF.

The CDR3 is CASSDRQAQFF. In DNA, the CDR3 is TGTGCCAGCAGTGACCGACAGGCGCAGTTCTTC. The chain couples TRBV14 to TRBJ2-1, with D possibly TRBD1 on 6 matching bases. There are 11 residues in the CDR3. V lost 6 bases to trimming and J lost 12 bases, with 12 bases between them. The germline gives CDR1 SGHDN, CDR2 FVKESK.

This chain links TRBV29-1 with TRBJ2-5, with a tentative D call TRBD2 (6 bases). From germline, CDR1 is SQVTM and CDR2 ANQGSEA. This CDR3 has 12 residues. V was pared by 8 bases and J by 5 bases, with 15 bases between. DNA of the CDR3: TGCAGCATAGCGGTGGGGGACGAGACCCAGTACTTC. Amino acid sequence: CSIAVGDETQYF.

This chain uses TRBV7-2 with TRBJ2-1; D may correspond to TRBD1 or TRBD2 (5 bases each). The V gene's germline CDR1 is SGHTA and CDR2 FQGNSA. Trimming left V 1 base short and J 5 bases short, with 12 bases between. The CDR3 is 15 residues long. The CDR3 reads CASSLVGLGDNEQFF. CDR3 nucleotides: TGTGCCAGCAGCTTAGTGGGTTTGGGGGACAATGAGCAGTTCTTC.

The V gene is TRBV7-9, the J gene TRBJ2-4, with D unresolved. CDR1 SEHNR and CDR2 FQNEAQ come from the germline V gene (reference sequence). Deletions cut 5 bases from V and 4 bases from J, with 9 bases between. The CDR3 is 13 amino acids. This CDR3 is CASSPLEKNIQYF. The CDR3 DNA is TGTGCCAGCAGCCCCCTCGAAAAAAACATTCAGTACTTC.

This clonotype was seen only once. This chain joins TRBV12-3 or TRBV12-4 and TRBJ1-5; tentatively, D is TRBD1 (6 bases). Between the trimmed V and J ends, which lost 11 bases and 3 bases, there was a span of 20 bases. This CDR3 is 15 amino acids long. The CDR3 coding sequence is TGTGCCTGCGGCTCAGAGGGGGACCCCAATCAGCCCCAGCATTTT. It specifies CACGSEGDPNQPQHF.

This clonotype was seen a handful of times. J is TRBJ2-1 and V is TRBV5-1; the match to TRBD1 covers 8 bases. The V gene end was trimmed by 3 bases and the J gene end by 6 bases; junction bases not matched to a gene: 2. CDR1 SGHRS and CDR2 YFSETQ come from the germline V gene. The length of the CDR3 is 13 residues. In nucleotides, the CDR3 is TGCGCCAGCAGCTGGACAGGGAGCAATGAGCAGTTCTTC. It specifies CASSWTGSNEQFF.

This clonotype showed up just a few times. This sequence joins TRBV7-8 and TRBJ2-5; 7 bases fit TRBD2. V lost 3 bases, J lost 2 bases, and 9 bases stayed unmatched. Per the germline V gene, CDR1 is SGHVS and CDR2 is FQNEAQ. This CDR3 is built from 16 residues. The CDR3 DNA reads TGTGCCAGCAGCTTGTATGGCGGGGGAGCGCAAGAGACCCAGTACTTC. It is translated as CASSLYGGGAQETQYF. The variable domain in full, with the rest retrieved from reference TRBV7-8 and TRBJ2-5, is GAGVSQSPRYKVAKRGQDVALRCDPISGHVSLFWYQQALGQGPEFLTYFQNEAQLDKSGLPSDRFFAERPEGSVSTLKIQRTQQEDSAVYLCASSLYGGGAQETQYFGPGTRLLVL.